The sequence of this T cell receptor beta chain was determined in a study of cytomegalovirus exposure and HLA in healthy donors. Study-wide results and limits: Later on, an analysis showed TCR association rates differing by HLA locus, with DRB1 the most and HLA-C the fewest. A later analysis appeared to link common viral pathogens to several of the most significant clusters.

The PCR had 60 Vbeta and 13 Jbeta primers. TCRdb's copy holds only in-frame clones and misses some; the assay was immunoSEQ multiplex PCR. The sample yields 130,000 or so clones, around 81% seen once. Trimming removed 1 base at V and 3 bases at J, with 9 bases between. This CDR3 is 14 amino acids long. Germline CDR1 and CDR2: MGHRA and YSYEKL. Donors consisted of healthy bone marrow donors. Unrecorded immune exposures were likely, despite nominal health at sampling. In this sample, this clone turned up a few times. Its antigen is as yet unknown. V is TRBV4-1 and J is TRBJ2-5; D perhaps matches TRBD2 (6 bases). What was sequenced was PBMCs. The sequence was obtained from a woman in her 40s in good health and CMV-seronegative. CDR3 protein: CASSQGSGEETQYF. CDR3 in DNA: TGCGCCAGCAGCCAAGGATCGGGGGAAGAGACCCAGTACTTC.